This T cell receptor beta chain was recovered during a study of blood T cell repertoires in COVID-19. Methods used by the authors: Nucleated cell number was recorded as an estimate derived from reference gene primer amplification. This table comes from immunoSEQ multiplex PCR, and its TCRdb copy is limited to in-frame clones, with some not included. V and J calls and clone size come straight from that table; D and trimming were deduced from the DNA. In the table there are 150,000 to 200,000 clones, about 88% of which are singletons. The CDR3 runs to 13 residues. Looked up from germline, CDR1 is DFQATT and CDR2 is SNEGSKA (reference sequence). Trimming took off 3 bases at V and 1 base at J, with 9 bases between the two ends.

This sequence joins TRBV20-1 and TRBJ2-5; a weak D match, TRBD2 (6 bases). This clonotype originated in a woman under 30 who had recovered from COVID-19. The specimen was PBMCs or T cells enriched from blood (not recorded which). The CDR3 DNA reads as TGCAGTGCTAGTCGGGACTTCCAAGAGACCCAGTACTTC. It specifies CSASRDFQETQYF.